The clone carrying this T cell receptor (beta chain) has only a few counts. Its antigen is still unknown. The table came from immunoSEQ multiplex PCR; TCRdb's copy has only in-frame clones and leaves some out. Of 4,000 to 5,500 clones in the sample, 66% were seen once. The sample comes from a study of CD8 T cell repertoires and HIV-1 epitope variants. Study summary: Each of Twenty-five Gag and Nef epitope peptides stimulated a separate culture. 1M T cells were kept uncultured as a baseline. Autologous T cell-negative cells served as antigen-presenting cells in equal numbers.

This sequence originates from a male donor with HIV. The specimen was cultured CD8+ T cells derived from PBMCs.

The CDR3 nucleotides are TGCGCCAGCACGAGGTTCGTAGGTAACGAGCAGTACTTC. It translates to CASTRFVGNEQYF. The J gene is TRBJ2-7, the V gene TRBV10-2; the D is unclear. V lost 7 bases and J lost 5, with 15 bases in between. The CDR3 is 13 amino acids. CDR1 is WSHSY and CDR2 is SAAADI in the germline V gene.